The clone carrying this TCR beta chain was counted a few times. CDR1 and CDR2 from the germline V gene are LNHDA and SQIVND (reference sequence). CDR3 length equals 15 residues. The V end was cut by 4 bases, the J end by 1 base, with 10 bases between. The data originate from a study of beta chain features in type 1 diabetes. Study context: All samples yielded 100 million to 140 million examined sorted cells.

Expressed TCRB transcripts were sequenced because the entire RNA isolate underwent reverse transcription. Profiling relied on immunoSEQ multiplex PCR, and the TCRdb table lists in-frame clones only, not all of them. In the table there are 850,000 to 900,000 clones, 17% of which are singletons. The source is a woman under 30 in good health. The rearrangement links TRBV19 to TRBJ2-2, with D perhaps matching TRBD1 or TRBD2 (5 bases each). Sample: naive CD4+ T cells from blood. For the CDR3, the DNA is TGTGCCAGTAGTAAGAGGGGCCAGAACACCGGGGAGCTGTTTTTT. Amino acid sequence: CASSKRGQNTGELFF.